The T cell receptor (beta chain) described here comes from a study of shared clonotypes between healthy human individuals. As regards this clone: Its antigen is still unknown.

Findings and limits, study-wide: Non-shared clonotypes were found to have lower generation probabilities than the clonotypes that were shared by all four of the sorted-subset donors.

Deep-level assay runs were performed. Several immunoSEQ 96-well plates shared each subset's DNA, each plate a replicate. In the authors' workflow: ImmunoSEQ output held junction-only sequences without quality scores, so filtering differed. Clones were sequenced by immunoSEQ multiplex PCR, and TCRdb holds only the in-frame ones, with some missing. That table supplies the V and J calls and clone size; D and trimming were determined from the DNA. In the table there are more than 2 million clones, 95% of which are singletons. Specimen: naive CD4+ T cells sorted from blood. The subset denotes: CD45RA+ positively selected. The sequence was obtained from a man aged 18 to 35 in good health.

The CDR3: CASSSDRYQPQHF. The CDR3 DNA reads as TGTGCCAGCTCATCAGACAGATATCAGCCCCAGCATTTT. The rearrangement uses TRBV18 and TRBJ1-5; perhaps TRBD1 as D (5 bases). V was pared by 5 bases and J by 5 bases, with 10 bases between. CDR1 and CDR2 from the germline V gene are KGHSH and LQKENI. The CDR3 contains 13 residues.